The entry below gives a single TCR beta chain sequence along with its context. Its antigen is still unknown. Generated by immunoSEQ multiplex PCR, the TCRdb table keeps only in-frame clones and is missing some. The repertoire includes roughly 140,000 clones, around 90% of them detected once, and approximately 1.5% sits in the top ten. The CDR3 is 14 residues long. Trimming removed 4 bases from V and 0 bases from J, with 9 bases in between. The germline V gene has CDR1 LNHDA and CDR2 SQIVND (reference sequence). The data belong to a study of CD4+ T cells in melanoma. Regarding the study as a whole: A reported correlation linked neoantigen-specific CD4+ T cells to CD8+, macrophage and B cell function. Diverse differentiation states were reported for melanoma neoantigen-specific CD4+ T cells.

This sequence originates from a human donor with melanoma. This chain links TRBV19 with TRBJ1-1; a weak D match, TRBD1 (5 bases). The DNA for the CDR3 is TGTGCCAGTAGTAACAGGCAACTGAACACTGAAGCTTTCTTT. Translation gives CASSNRQLNTEAFF.